The clone carrying this T cell receptor (beta chain) was counted between two and nine times. Antigen specificity is unknown. This sample was included in a study of cytomegalovirus exposure and HLA in healthy donors. Study details: A previous analysis identified 95 million to 140 million unique TCR beta sequences derived from approximately 190 million T cells. Of several hundred genotyped donors, roughly 86% clustered with self-reported Caucasian donors.

PCR used 60 Vbeta primers and 13 Jbeta primers. Here immunoSEQ multiplex PCR was the method, and the copy in TCRdb shows in-frame clones only, minus some. Of around 120,000 clones in the sample, 8% to 10% were seen once. General observations from the study: Association of a missense DCLRE1C variant with TCR beta V- and J-gene trimming was reported in a later analysis. CMV serostatus was the only immune exposure information that was available.

This CDR3 is 17 amino acids long. J gave up 6 bases and V 0 bases, and 13 bases lay outside the gene matches. Germline V gives CDR1 LNHNV, CDR2 YYDKDF (reference sequence). The sequenced sample consisted of PBMCs. This clonotype originated in a man under 40 in good health and CMV-seronegative. The chain links TRBV15 to TRBJ2-7; 8 bases are a match to TRBD1. CDR3 protein: CATSRETGTGMIGEQYF. The DNA of the CDR3 is TGTGCCACCAGCAGAGAAACCGGGACAGGTATGATCGGCGAGCAGTACTTC. Complete variable domain (other parts from reference TRBV15 and TRBJ2-7): DAMVIQNPRYQVTQFGKPVTLSCSQTLNHNVMYWYQQKSSQAPKLLFHYYDKDFNNEADTPDNFQSRRPNTSFCFLDIRSPGLGDTAMYLCATSRETGTGMIGEQYFGPGTRLTVT.